A selection of T cell receptor beta chains follows, all from one sample in a study of lymphopenia after photon versus proton radiotherapy. The data were produced by immunoSEQ multiplex PCR, yet TCRdb's version contains in-frame clones alone and is incomplete. The sample yields about 49,000 clones, more than 70% seen once. Specimen: peripheral blood, collected from a patient treated with photon-based radiotherapy. The receptors stem from a man between 45 and 60 years old with gastric cancer. Both conserved end residues are part of each CDR3. Fields, in order: V gene, clone size, J gene, D gene, CDR3 protein, CDR3 DNA. The D gene is left open where the match is weak. Rows may omit the clone size; those that give it use once, few, many or a size class.

TRBV19	-	TRBJ2-3	TRBD2	CASSIRTSGTDTQYF	TGTGCCAGTAGTATCCGGACTAGCGGTACAGATACGCAGTATTTT
TRBV4-1	-	TRBJ1-5	-	CASSQGVWNQPQHF	TGCGCCAGCAGCCAGGGGGTTTGGAATCAGCCCCAGCATTTT
TRBV5-1	-	TRBJ1-4	-	CASSPRTATNEKLFF	TGCGCCAGCAGCCCACGGACAGCAACTAATGAAAAACTGTTTTTT
TRBV5-4	-	TRBJ1-2	TRBD1	CASSGTGDYGYTF	TGTGCCAGCAGCGGGACAGGGGACTATGGCTACACCTTC
TRBV14	-	TRBJ2-5	-	CASSQEVGYQETQYF	TGTGCCAGCAGCCAAGAGGTGGGGTACCAAGAGACCCAGTACTTC
TRBV4-1	-	TRBJ1-4	-	CASSQAWGNGLFF	TGCGCCAGCAGCCAAGCGTGGGGGAACGGACTGTTTTTT
TRBV4-1	-	TRBJ2-7	-	CASSQEASETYEQYF	TGCGCCAGCAGCCAAGAGGCTAGCGAAACCTACGAGCAGTACTTC
TRBV11-2	-	TRBJ2-5	-	CASSLTGTGGQETQYF	TGTGCCAGCAGCTTGACAGGGACCGGGGGGCAAGAGACCCAGTACTTC
TRBV28	-	TRBJ1-2	-	CASSLTANYGYTF	TGTGCCAGCAGTTTGACGGCAAACTATGGCTACACCTTC
TRBV10-2	-	TRBJ2-2	-	CASRNSGSAGELFF	TGCGCCAGCAGAAATAGTGGATCGGCCGGGGAGCTGTTTTTT
TRBV6-1	once	TRBJ2-7	TRBD1	CASSVRDRGSYEQYF	TGTGCCAGCAGTGTAAGGGACAGGGGGTCTTACGAGCAGTACTTC
TRBV18	-	TRBJ1-5	TRBD1	CASSPPGTGQGQPQHF	TGTGCCAGCTCACCACCCGGGACAGGGCAAGGACAGCCCCAGCATTTT
TRBV29-1	-	TRBJ2-7	-	CSVEGAASYEQYF	TGCAGCGTTGAAGGAGCGGCCTCCTACGAGCAGTACTTC
TRBV11-2	-	TRBJ2-7	-	CASSLVAVSSYEQYF	TGTGCCAGCAGCTTAGTTGCGGTGAGCTCCTACGAGCAGTACTTC
TRBV5-4	-	TRBJ2-2	-	CASRSDFNTGELFF	TGTGCCAGCAGATCGGACTTCAACACCGGGGAGCTGTTTTTT
TRBV27	-	TRBJ1-1	TRBD1	CASSQGQGVGTEAFF	TGTGCCAGCAGTCAGGGACAGGGGGTGGGCACTGAAGCTTTCTTT
TRBV5-1	-	TRBJ2-1	-	CASSSWRLFNEQFF	TGCGCCAGCAGCTCTTGGAGACTCTTCAATGAGCAGTTCTTC
TRBV6-5	-	TRBJ2-7	TRBD2	CASSQREVSYEQYF	TGTGCCAGCAGTCAGCGGGAGGTCTCCTACGAGCAGTACTTC
TRBV6-1	-	TRBJ1-1	-	CASMLGGPNTEAFF	TGTGCCAGCATGCTAGGCGGCCCCAACACTGAAGCTTTCTTT
TRBV19	-	TRBJ1-5	-	CASTLGRFDQPQHF	TGTGCCAGTACCCTAGGGAGATTCGATCAGCCCCAGCATTTT
TRBV15	-	TRBJ2-4	TRBD2	CATSPEAGGIKNIQYF	TGTGCCACCAGCCCCGAGGCGGGGGGGATCAAAAACATTCAGTACTTC
TRBV19	-	TRBJ2-1	TRBD2	CASSTSGRRNEQFF	TGTGCCAGTAGTACTAGCGGGAGGCGAAATGAGCAGTTCTTC
TRBV18	-	TRBJ2-7	TRBD2	CASSPGLDYEQYF	TGTGCCAGCTCACCGGGACTAGACTACGAGCAGTACTTC